The clone carrying this TCR beta chain occurred many times. Its matching antigen is unknown. The data were obtained in a study of HIV-infected patients and healthy controls. Overall study findings and caveats: Study cohorts differed slightly in age and sex, but this did not explain diversity differences. Compared with controls, mean Gini indices were significantly raised in HIV-infected repertoires, possibly indicating oligoclonality. CMV-associated CDR3s mostly grew nonsignificantly during therapy, while HIV-associated CDR3s declined significantly.

Follow-up blood was drawn about 14 weeks, roughly three months, after antiretroviral therapy began. The repertoire came from unfractionated whole blood and reflected all unsorted peripheral T cells. The CDR3 contains 17 residues. J gave up 2 bases and V 2 bases, and 7 bases lay outside the gene matches. Germline V gene data show CDR1 as MGHRA and CDR2 as YSYEKL. cDNA was made from 500 ng RNA using alpha and beta constant primers. Alpha and beta chain libraries were made separately by chain-specific third strand synthesis with multiplexing indices. A 5' RACE adapter with a random hexamer and the SP2 primer site was joined to cDNA. Each CDR3 protein gets one entry after TCRdb re-called the 5' RACE reads with MiXCR. The sample yields 15,000 to 20,000 distinct CDR3 sequences, about 9% seen once.

The specimen was blood, collected during antiretroviral therapy. The clonotype was recovered from an adult with HIV infection. The chain joins TRBV4-1 to TRBJ2-3; 10 nucleotides line up with TRBD2. The chain's CDR3 is CASSQPSGSTFTDTQYF. Written as DNA, the CDR3 is TGCGCCAGCAGCCAACCTAGCGGGAGCACTTTCACAGATACGCAGTATTTT.